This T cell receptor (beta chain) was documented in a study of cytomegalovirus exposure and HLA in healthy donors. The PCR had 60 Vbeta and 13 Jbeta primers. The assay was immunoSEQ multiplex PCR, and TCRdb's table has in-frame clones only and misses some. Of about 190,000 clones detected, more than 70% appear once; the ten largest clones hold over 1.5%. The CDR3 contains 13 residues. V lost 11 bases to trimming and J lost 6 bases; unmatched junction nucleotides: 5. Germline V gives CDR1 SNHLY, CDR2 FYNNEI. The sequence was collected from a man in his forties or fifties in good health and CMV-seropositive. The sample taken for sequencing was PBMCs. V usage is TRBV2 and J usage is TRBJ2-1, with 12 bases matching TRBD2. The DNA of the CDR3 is TGTGCCCGATCTAGCGGGAGGGGCAATGAGCAGTTCTTC. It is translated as CARSSGRGNEQFF. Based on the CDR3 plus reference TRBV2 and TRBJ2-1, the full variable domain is EPEVTQTPSHQVTQMGQEVILRCVPISNHLYFYWYRQILGQKVEFLVSFYNNEISEKSEIFDDQFSVERPDGSNFTLKIRSTKLEDSAMYFCARSSGRGNEQFFGPGTRLTVL.